This entry concerns a single T cell receptor beta chain. The antigen remains undetermined. From thawed PBMCs, CD4+ T cells were purified by negative selection. The entry originates in a study of untreated major depressive disorder. This table comes from immunoSEQ multiplex PCR, and its TCRdb copy is limited to in-frame clones, with some not included. Altogether approximately 20,000 clones are present, approximately 81% being singletons, with the ten largest covering about 0.8%. The study's findings and limits: Compared with controls, depressed patients showed more TRBV05-01 (Vbeta 5.1) usage in CD4+ T cells. The sequencing tests were limited to three preselected Vbeta families.

The V end lost 4 bases, the J end lost 2 bases, and 8 bases lay between the germline ends. Germline CDR1 is LNHDA and CDR2 is SQIVND (reference sequence). The CDR3 covers 13 residues. Specimen: CD4+ T cells from PBMCs. The genes are TRBV19 and TRBJ1-2, with D perhaps matching TRBD1 (5 bases). This receptor was obtained from a woman aged 30 to 39 in good health. CDR3 DNA sequence: TGTGCCAGTAGTACGCAGGGAAACTATGGCTACACCTTC. Its protein product is CASSTQGNYGYTF.